Sequencing of this T cell receptor beta chain was carried out in a study of CD8 T cells in ankylosing spondylitis. TCRdb re-called the 5' RACE reads through MiXCR, storing one row per CDR3 protein. The repertoire holds 100,000 to 150,000 distinct CDR3 sequences, with 9.3% as singletons. CDR1 and CDR2 from the germline V gene are SQVTM and ANQGSEA. CDR3 length equals 12 residues. The trim removed 6 bases at V and 6 bases at J, leaving 5 bases unmatched. The table lists this clonotype with many counts. The receptor's source is a male donor with ankylosing spondylitis or in good health (not recorded which). Sequenced material: blood, either unsorted or a sorted T cell fraction (not recorded which). J is TRBJ2-7 and V is TRBV29-1; 10 bases align to TRBD2. The CDR3 reads CSVRGLAFEQYF. The CDR3 DNA sequence: TGCAGCGTAAGGGGACTAGCGTTCGAGCAGTACTTC.